The 19 T cell receptor beta chains in this list originate from one sample, sequenced in a study of cytomegalovirus exposure and HLA in healthy donors. The PCR used 60 Vbeta and 13 Jbeta primers. Libraries were prepared by immunoSEQ multiplex PCR; TCRdb keeps only in-frame clonotypes and omits some of them. This repertoire includes about 39,000 clones. Sequencing was performed on PBMCs. Receptor source: a male donor in good health and CMV-seronegative.

Here the CDR3 reads CASSTTQGDTQYF. CDR3 DNA: TGTGCCAGTAGTACAACACAGGGAGATACGCAGTATTTT. The chain recombines TRBV19 with TRBJ2-3, with TRBD1 as a possible D gene (6 bases). Germline CDR1 LNHDA, CDR2 SQIVND (reference sequence). V gave up 4 bases and J gave up 5 bases, with 10 bases separating them. The CDR3 totals 13 residues.

V usage is TRBV6-5 and J usage is TRBJ1-5, with 8 bases lining up with TRBD1. CDR3 length: 15 amino acids. Germline CDR1 reads MNHEY; CDR2 reads SVGAGI. V lost 2 bases, J lost 1 base, and 1 base stayed unmatched. Here the CDR3 DNA reads TGTGCCAGCAGTTACGGACAGGGAAGCAATCAGCCCCAGCATTTT. Translation gives CASSYGQGSNQPQHF.

The rearrangement links TRBV19 to TRBJ1-4; TRBD1 agrees at 7 bases. This CDR3 has 16 amino acids. The germline V gene has CDR1 LNHDA and CDR2 SQIVND (reference sequence). With V trimmed by 6 bases and J by 0 bases, 7 bases remained unmatched. The DNA of the CDR3 is TGTGCCAGTAGCAACCAAGGACAGGCAACTAATGAAAAACTGTTTTTT. Protein sequence: CASSNQGQATNEKLFF.

The chain uses TRBV5-3 and TRBJ1-3; TRBD1 matches 9 bases. TRBV5-3 is an ORF; its function is uncertain. The CDR3 is 16 amino acids. Unmatched junction bases numbered 5, after V lost 1 base and J lost 3 bases. The CDR3 nucleotides read TGTGCCAGAAGCTTGCCCGGGACAGGGTTTGGAAACACCATATATTTT. Its protein is CARSLPGTGFGNTIYF.

The gene calls are TRBV7-9 and TRBJ1-1; 11 bases are shared with TRBD1. Germline CDR1 SEHNR, CDR2 FQNEAQ (reference sequence). The V gene end was trimmed by 4 bases and the J gene end by 0 bases; junction bases not matched to a gene: 10. The CDR3 loop spans 18 amino acids. The CDR3 loop is CASSSWTGGQGLNTEAFF. Written as DNA, the CDR3 is TGTGCCAGCAGCTCGTGGACAGGGGGCCAAGGCTTGAACACTGAAGCTTTCTTT.

The chain recombines TRBV14 with TRBJ2-1; no clear D. CDR1 and CDR2 (germline): SGHDN, FVKESK. This CDR3 is 15 amino acids long. V dropped 3 bases and J dropped 7 bases, with 16 bases sitting between them. CDR3 nucleotide sequence: TGTGCCAGCAGCCAGAGTGGTGCGGTTATTAATGAGCAGTTCTTC. This encodes CASSQSGAVINEQFF.

V and J are TRBV29-1 and TRBJ1-1; D is possibly TRBD1 (5 bases). The CDR3 is made up of 13 amino acids. The germline gives CDR1 SQVTM, CDR2 ANQGSEA. Trimming pared 6 bases from V and 1 base from J, leaving 12 bases between. For the CDR3, the DNA is TGCAGCGTGGCTGACAGCCGGAACACTGAAGCTTTCTTT. The encoded protein is CSVADSRNTEAFF.

The rearrangement uses TRBV30 and TRBJ2-7; the match to TRBD2 covers 7 bases. Germline V gene lookup returns CDR1 GTSNPN and CDR2 SVGIG (reference sequence). With V trimmed by 0 bases and J by 7 bases, 3 bases remained unmatched. There are 12 residues in the CDR3. For the CDR3, the DNA is TGTGCCTGGAGTGTACTCGGGGGGGAGCAGTACTTC. Translation gives CAWSVLGGEQYF.

J is TRBJ2-7 and V is TRBV19; 7 nucleotides align to TRBD1. There are 13 residues in the CDR3. The junction had 2 bases not matched to a gene; V was cut back by 4 bases and J by 2 bases. Germline V gives CDR1 LNHDA, CDR2 SQIVND (reference sequence). The DNA of the CDR3 is TGTGCCAGTAGTACACAGGGGCCCTACGAGCAGTACTTC. Protein sequence: CASSTQGPYEQYF.

This chain joins TRBV5-1 and TRBJ2-3, with a tentative D call TRBD1 (6 bases). The CDR3 has 15 amino acids. Germline CDR1 SGHRS, CDR2 YFSETQ. Trimming removed 0 bases from V and 5 bases from J, with 13 bases in between. For the CDR3, the DNA is TGCGCCAGCAGCTTGGCACGGGCAGGGGAAGATACGCAGTATTTT. Translating it yields CASSLARAGEDTQYF. Full variable domain (missing parts from reference TRBV5-1 and TRBJ2-3): KAGVTQTPRYLIKTRGQQVTLSCSPISGHRSVSWYQQTPGQGLQFLFEYFSETQRNKGNFPGRFSGRQFSNSRSEMNVSTLELGDSALYLCASSLARAGEDTQYFGPGTRLTVL.

The rearrangement uses TRBV6-5 and TRBJ2-1, with a tentative D call TRBD1 (6 bases). The CDR3 loop spans 13 amino acids. Looked up from germline, CDR1 is MNHEY and CDR2 is SVGAGI. Trimming shortened V by 6 bases and J by 7 bases, and 13 bases separated the two germline ends. DNA of the CDR3: TGTGCCAGCAGAGAGACAGGCGAGAATGAGCAGTTCTTC. It yields the protein CASRETGENEQFF.

The chain recombines TRBV14 with TRBJ1-6, with D maybe TRBD1 (6 bases). Germline loops: CDR1 SGHDN, CDR2 FVKESK. Trimming left V 3 bases short and J 9 bases short, with 15 bases between. The CDR3 extends over 15 amino acids. For the CDR3, the DNA is TGTGCCAGCAGCCACACAGGGCCCCGGAGTTCACCCCTCCACTTT. Protein sequence: CASSHTGPRSSPLHF.

CDR3 residues: CASSEGAGGVADTQYF. The CDR3 DNA sequence: TGTGCCAGCAGTGAAGGAGCGGGGGGCGTCGCAGATACGCAGTATTTT. The chain has TRBV2 and TRBJ2-3; 9 nucleotides match TRBD2. Germline CDR1 is SNHLY and CDR2 is FYNNEI. V gave up 1 base and J gave up 4 bases; unmatched junction bases: 6. The CDR3 extends over 16 amino acids.

The V and J genes are TRBV19 and TRBJ2-3, with D unclear. V shed 6 bases and J shed 2 bases, with 12 bases lying between them. The germline V gene has CDR1 LNHDA and CDR2 SQIVND (reference sequence). This CDR3 region has 14 residues. Written as DNA, the CDR3 is TGTGCCAGTAGCACCGGGTCCTCCACAGATACGCAGTATTTT. It translates to CASSTGSSTDTQYF.

This rearrangement joins TRBV14 to TRBJ2-7; 7 nucleotides agree with TRBD1. The CDR3 consists of 13 residues. Germline V lookup: CDR1 SGHDN, CDR2 FVKESK. V gave up 3 bases and J gave up 6 bases; unmatched junction bases: 5. CDR3 bases: TGTGCCAGCAGCCAGTACAGGGGAAGCGAGCAGTACTTC. Its protein product is CASSQYRGSEQYF.

The chain links TRBV2 to TRBJ1-2; possible D gene TRBD1, 5 bases. The CDR3 has 15 residues. V was trimmed by 3 bases and J by 1 base, leaving 12 bases between them. Per germline, CDR1 SNHLY and CDR2 FYNNEI. CDR3 residues: CASSEGQGFNYGYTF. The CDR3, as DNA: TGTGCCAGCAGTGAGGGGCAGGGATTTAACTATGGCTACACCTTC.

This chain links TRBV25-1 with TRBJ2-1, with 8 positions matching TRBD2. The length of the CDR3 is 14 residues. V dropped 6 bases and J dropped 5; count of bases not matched to a gene: 6. Germline assignment: CDR1 MGHDK and CDR2 SYGVNS. The CDR3 loop reads CASRYSGTNNEQFF. The CDR3 DNA follows: TGTGCCAGCAGGTATAGCGGGACCAACAATGAGCAGTTCTTC. The whole variable domain, filled in from reference TRBV25-1 and TRBJ2-1, reads EADIYQTPRYLVIGTGKKITLECSQTMGHDKMYWYQQDPGMELHLIHYSYGVNSTEKGDLSSESTVSRIRTEHFPLTLESARPSHTSQYLCASRYSGTNNEQFFGPGTRLTVL.

The rearrangement uses TRBV5-1 and TRBJ1-1, with D unresolved. Trimming removed 3 bases from V and 7 bases from J, with 13 bases in between. CDR3 length equals 13 residues. The germline CDR1 and CDR2 sequences are SGHRS and YFSETQ. This CDR3 is CASSSTVNLEAFF. DNA for the CDR3: TGCGCCAGCAGCTCAACGGTGAACCTTGAAGCTTTCTTT.

The chain links TRBV11-2 to TRBJ2-3; D may be TRBD2 (5 bases). Trimming stripped 4 bases from V and 5 bases from J, with 7 bases between. Germline CDR1 and CDR2: SGHAT and FQNNGV. The CDR3 length is 12 residues. This CDR3 reads CASSSSGDTQYF. The CDR3 DNA reads as TGTGCCAGCAGCTCCAGCGGAGATACGCAGTATTTT.